The T cell receptor beta chain described here comes from a study of a mutant IDH1 vaccine in newly diagnosed glioma. Study-wide points: Of all patients, around 93% showed vaccine-induced immune responses.

Indicated time point: week 35, safety follow-up. What each vaccine dose contained was 300 ug of mutant IDH1 20-mer peptide, accompanied by topical imiquimod. Assay: immunoSEQ multiplex PCR; the TCRdb copy retains only in-frame clones and omits some. The sample includes some 42,000 clones, approximately 83% seen only once; the top ten take under 6%. Germline CDR1 is SGHDT and CDR2 is YYEEEE. V was pared by 4 bases and J by 6 bases, with 17 bases between. The CDR3 sequence is 16 residues long. Remarks on this clone: Its antigen is unknown.

This sequence joins TRBV5-6 and TRBJ1-6; no definite D call. This TCR came from a woman aged 45 to 65 with glioma. Sample: PBMCs, taken from a glioma patient whose treatment included an IDH1 peptide vaccine. Here the CDR3 DNA reads TGTGCCAGCAGCCCGGAAGGCGGCAGAGTTAATTCACCCCTCCACTTT. It yields the protein CASSPEGGRVNSPLHF.